The 14 T cell receptor beta chains given below trace back to one sample, sequenced in a study of follicular helper T cells after annual influenza vaccination. Described time point: 2015-2016 season, pre-vaccination. The repertoire was sequenced with immunoSEQ multiplex PCR; TCRdb's copy has only in-frame clones and lacks some. The repertoire includes more than 8,000 clones, about 84% of them detected once, and over 1.5% sits in the top ten. The material was CXCR5+ CD38- circulating T follicular helper cells from blood, obtained on the day of influenza vaccination. Subset of the sample: circulating Tfh, non-naive CD4+CXCR5+PD-1+ (ICOS+CD38+ or ICOS-CD38-). The source of these receptors is an adult who received the influenza vaccine.

V and J are TRBV6-1 and TRBJ2-7; maybe TRBD1 (6 bases). The CDR3 is 15 amino acids. Germline-derived CDR1 and CDR2 are MNHNS and SASEGT. The germline V and J ends were trimmed by 6 bases and 3 bases, with 18 bases remaining between them. CDR3 loop: CASRMTGGGNYEQYF. CDR3 DNA: TGTGCCAGCAGAATGACAGGCGGTGGAAACTACGAGCAGTACTTC.

The chain links TRBV30 to TRBJ2-1; the D gene is possibly TRBD2 (6 bases). V lost 8 bases to trimming and J lost 4 bases, with 15 bases between them. Germline CDR1 reads GTSNPN; CDR2 reads SVGIG (reference sequence). CDR3 length: 13 amino acids. CDR3 DNA: TGTGCCGGAGATAGCGGATTGTACAATGAGCAGTTCTTC. Protein product: CAGDSGLYNEQFF.

This clone was seen more than once but under ten times. The gene calls are TRBV2 and TRBJ1-2; D is uncertain. The CDR3 consists of 14 residues. V was trimmed by 6 bases and J by 0 bases, leaving 11 bases between them. Per germline, CDR1 SNHLY and CDR2 FYNNEI. The CDR3 DNA reads as TGTGCCAGCAGAAGCGACGGAGCTAACTATGGCTACACCTTC. It translates to CASRSDGANYGYTF.

The chain employs TRBV7-3 and TRBJ1-1; D is uncertain. Trimming removed 2 bases from V and 1 base from J, with 5 bases in between. CDR3 length: 13 amino acids. Germline V gene lookup returns CDR1 SGHTA and CDR2 FQGTGA. CDR3 in DNA: TGTGCCAGCAGCTTACGACAGAACACTGAAGCTTTCTTT. Amino acid sequence: CASSLRQNTEAFF. Using reference TRBV7-3 and TRBJ1-1 for the parts outside the CDR3, the full variable domain is GAGVSQTPSNKVTEKGKYVELRCDPISGHTALYWYRQSLGQGPEFLIYFQGTGAADDSGLPNDRFFAVRPEGSVSTLKIQRTERGDSAVYLCASSLRQNTEAFFGQGTRLTVV.

This clone showed up just once. The rearrangement links TRBV5-6 to TRBJ2-5; D is undetermined. Trimming shortened V by 3 bases and J by 4 bases, and 7 bases separated the two germline ends. The CDR3 sequence is 12 residues long. The V gene's germline CDR1 is SGHDT and CDR2 YYEEEE. CDR3 residues: CASSSRRETQYF. For the CDR3, the DNA is TGTGCCAGCAGCTCGCGGCGAGAGACCCAGTACTTC.

The chain combines TRBV6-1 with TRBJ1-2; possible D gene TRBD1, 6 bases. Deletions cut 6 bases from V and 3 bases from J, with 17 bases between. The CDR3 is 15 amino acids. CDR1 MNHNS and CDR2 SASEGT come from the germline V gene. As DNA, the CDR3 is TGTGCCAGCAGCCCTCTTGGGGGCACGGACTATGGCTACACCTTC. Protein: CASSPLGGTDYGYTF.

The rearrangement joins TRBV6-1 to TRBJ2-2; 11 positions agree with TRBD2. Trimming cost V 8 bases and J 3 bases; bases outside gene matches: 2. The CDR3 is 14 amino acids. Germline V gene sequence: CDR1 MNHNS, CDR2 SASEGT. The CDR3 coding sequence is TGTGCCAGCCTAGCGGGAGGCTACACCGGGGAGCTGTTTTTT. Residues: CASLAGGYTGELFF.

Here the CDR3 reads CASSLASMNTEAFF. The DNA for the CDR3 is TGTGCCAGCAGCTTGGCGTCCATGAACACTGAAGCTTTCTTT. The V gene is TRBV5-4, the J gene TRBJ1-1; D gene uncertain. V was cut by 0 bases and J by 0 bases, with 6 bases left in between. CDR3 length equals 14 residues. CDR1 and CDR2 (germline): SGHNT, YYREEE (reference sequence).

The V call is TRBV15, the J call TRBJ2-6; the match to TRBD2 covers 8 bases. V shed 1 base, J shed 2 bases, and the junction held 4 bases outside the gene matches. This CDR3 comprises 17 residues. The V gene's germline CDR1 is LNHNV and CDR2 YYDKDF (reference sequence). The CDR3 DNA sequence: TGTGCCACCAGCAGAGCCGGGGGGGGGCCTGGGGCCAACGTCCTGACTTTC. This translates into CATSRAGGGPGANVLTF.

V usage is TRBV5-1 and J usage is TRBJ1-1; D remains ambiguous. Germline CDR1 is SGHRS and CDR2 is YFSETQ. V gave up 2 bases and J gave up 2 bases, with 7 bases separating them. This CDR3 is built from 13 residues. The CDR3 region is CASSLQYNTEAFF. In DNA form, the CDR3 reads TGCGCCAGCAGCTTACAGTACAACACTGAAGCTTTCTTT.

The DNA for the CDR3 is TGTGCCAGTAGTGTATACAGGGTCTCCTCTGGGGCCAACGTCCTGACTTTC. This sequence encodes CASSVYRVSSGANVLTF. V usage is TRBV19 and J usage is TRBJ2-6, with D possibly being TRBD1 (6 bases). CDR1 and CDR2 from the germline V gene are LNHDA and SQIVND (reference sequence). The length of the CDR3 is 17 residues. V lost 5 bases to trimming and J lost 0 bases, with 14 bases between them.

This clone was seen once. The V call is TRBV6-1, the J call TRBJ1-4, with 9 bases fitting TRBD1. The CDR3 sequence is 13 residues long. Germline V gene lookup returns CDR1 MNHNS and CDR2 SASEGT. Losses at the gene ends were 7 bases for V and 7 bases for J; bases not matched to a gene: 4. The CDR3 DNA follows: TGTGCCAGCACCGGGACAGGGCGTGAAAAACTGTTTTTT. The encoded protein is CASTGTGREKLFF.

The chain couples TRBV18 to TRBJ2-3; 8 positions agree with TRBD1. The germline V gene has CDR1 KGHSH and CDR2 LQKENI. V gave up 3 bases and J gave up 4 bases; unmatched junction bases: 3. This CDR3 spans 14 amino acids. The CDR3 is CASSPDRVADTQYF. The CDR3, as DNA: TGTGCCAGCTCACCGGACAGGGTGGCAGATACGCAGTATTTT.

This clone was observed a few times. The chain employs TRBV5-5 and TRBJ2-1; 8 nucleotides agree with TRBD2. From germline, CDR1 is SGHKS and CDR2 YYEKEE (reference sequence). The CDR3 length is 14 residues. V lost 0 bases, J lost 5 bases, and 1 base stayed unmatched. The CDR3: CASSLGLANNEQFF. CDR3 bases: TGTGCCAGCAGCTTGGGACTAGCGAACAATGAGCAGTTCTTC.